This TCR beta chain emerged from a study of beta chain features in type 1 diabetes. TCRB transcripts that were expressed got sequenced, as all of the isolated RNA had been reverse transcribed. Assay used: immunoSEQ multiplex PCR; TCRdb lists only in-frame clones, some missing. Among 300,000 to 450,000 clones listed, 9.6% were seen once. The CDR3 extends over 13 amino acids. Study outcomes and limitations: TCRB CDR3s were moderately but significantly shorter in Type 1 diabetes patients in all four CD4+ subsets. For patients, the naive, central memory and Treg TCRB repertoires appeared more alike than for healthy donors.

Without exception, sorted populations had purity beyond 95%. This clone has a handful of counts. Its antigen is undetermined. The TCR comes from a man under 40 with type 1 diabetes. The chain employs TRBV21-1 and TRBJ1-5. TRBV21-1 is labeled a pseudogene. Input material: central memory CD4+ T cells from blood. CDR3 nucleotide sequence: TGTGCCAGCAGCATTGGCGGGGGCCAGCCCCAGCATTTT. Protein product: CASSIGGGQPQHF.